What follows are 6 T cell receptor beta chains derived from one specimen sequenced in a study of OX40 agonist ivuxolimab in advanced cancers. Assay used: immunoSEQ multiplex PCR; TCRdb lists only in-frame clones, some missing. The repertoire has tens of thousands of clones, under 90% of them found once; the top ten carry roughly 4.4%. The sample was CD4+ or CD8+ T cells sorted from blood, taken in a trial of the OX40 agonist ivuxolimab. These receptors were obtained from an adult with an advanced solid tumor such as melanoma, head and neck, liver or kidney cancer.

The CDR3 sequence is CASTTDRGPGDTQYF. CDR3 bases: TGTGCCAGTACTACGGACAGGGGGCCCGGAGATACGCAGTATTTT. The chain recombines TRBV19 with TRBJ2-3; 11 positions match TRBD1. CDR3 size: 15 residues. CDR1 and CDR2 (germline): LNHDA, SQIVND (reference sequence). The J segment lost 5 bases and the V segment lost 7 bases, leaving 8 bases of the junction unmatched.

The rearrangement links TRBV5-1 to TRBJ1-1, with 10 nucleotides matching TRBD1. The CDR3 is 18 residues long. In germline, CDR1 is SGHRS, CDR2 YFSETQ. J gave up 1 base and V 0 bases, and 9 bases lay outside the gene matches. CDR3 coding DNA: TGCGCCAGCAGCTTGGAGGGACAGGGGATGGGAGGGAACACTGAAGCTTTCTTT. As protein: CASSLEGQGMGGNTEAFF.

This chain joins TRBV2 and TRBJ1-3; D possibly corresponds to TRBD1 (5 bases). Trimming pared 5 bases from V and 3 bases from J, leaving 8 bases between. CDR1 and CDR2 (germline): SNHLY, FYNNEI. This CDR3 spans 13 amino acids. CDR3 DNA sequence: TGTGCCAGCAGTACGGGACTTGGAAACACCATATATTTT. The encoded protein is CASSTGLGNTIYF. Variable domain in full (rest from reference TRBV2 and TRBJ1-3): EPEVTQTPSHQVTQMGQEVILRCVPISNHLYFYWYRQILGQKVEFLVSFYNNEISEKSEIFDDQFSVERPDGSNFTLKIRSTKLEDSAMYFCASSTGLGNTIYFGEGSWLTVV.

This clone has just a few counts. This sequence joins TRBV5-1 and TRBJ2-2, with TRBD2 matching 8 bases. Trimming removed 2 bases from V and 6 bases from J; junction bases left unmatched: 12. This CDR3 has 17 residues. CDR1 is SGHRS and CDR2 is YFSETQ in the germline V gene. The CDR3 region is CASSFGSGLDRSGELFF. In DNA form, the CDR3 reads TGCGCCAGCAGCTTTGGGTCGGGACTAGATCGCTCCGGGGAGCTGTTTTTT. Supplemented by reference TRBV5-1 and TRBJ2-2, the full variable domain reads KAGVTQTPRYLIKTRGQQVTLSCSPISGHRSVSWYQQTPGQGLQFLFEYFSETQRNKGNFPGRFSGRQFSNSRSEMNVSTLELGDSALYLCASSFGSGLDRSGELFFGEGSRLTVL.

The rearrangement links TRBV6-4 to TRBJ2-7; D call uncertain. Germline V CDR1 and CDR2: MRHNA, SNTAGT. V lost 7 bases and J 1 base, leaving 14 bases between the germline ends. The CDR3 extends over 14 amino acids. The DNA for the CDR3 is TGTGCCAGCACCCCGCCAGAAAGGTCCTACGAGCAGTACTTC. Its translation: CASTPPERSYEQYF.

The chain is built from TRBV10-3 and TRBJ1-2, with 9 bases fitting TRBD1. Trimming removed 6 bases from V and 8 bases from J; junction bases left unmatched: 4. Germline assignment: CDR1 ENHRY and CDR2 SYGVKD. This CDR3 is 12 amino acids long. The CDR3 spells CAISRTGDGYTF. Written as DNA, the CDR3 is TGTGCCATCAGCCGGACAGGGGACGGCTACACCTTC.